Detailed here is one TCR beta chain. The antigen is unknown. TCRdb called the reads again in MiXCR, with one record for every CDR3 protein. The data show approximately 76,000 distinct CDR3 sequences, 20% to 30% seen once. The data were taken from a study of T cell repertoires in cytomegalovirus infection. General study results and limits: CMV carriers with the relevant HLA were identified by cumulative public TCR beta family frequency.

This receptor was obtained from a human donor in good health (CMV status not recorded). Some clones in this sample may be carry-over from other donors' samples. The source material was CD8+ T cells from cultured PBMCs, sampled from culture after CMV antigen stimulation.

CDR3 in amino acids: CASSHLGTPEKLFF. For the CDR3, the DNA is TGCGCCAGCAGTCATCTGGGGACACCTGAAAAACTGTTTTTT. The chain employs TRBV4-3 and TRBJ1-4; D perhaps matches TRBD1 (6 bases). CDR3 length equals 14 residues. CDR1 is LGHNA and CDR2 is YSLEER in the germline V gene. Trimming shortened V by 6 bases and J by 7 bases, and 15 bases separated the two germline ends.